These 22 T cell receptor beta chains originate from one sample sequenced in a study of T cells in Graves' hyperthyroidism and ophthalmopathy. Amplified regions were TCR beta CDR3 sequences from RNA transcripts. TCR CDR3 regions were first amplified by RT-PCR with HTBI primers. TCRdb re-called the multiplex PCR reads with MiXCR, one entry per CDR3 protein. The sample consists of some 600,000 distinct CDR3 sequences, more than 45% of them appearing once. Input material: peripheral blood or thyroid tissue (not recorded which). The receptor source for this set is a woman aged 18-30 years with Graves' hyperthyroidism.

The rearrangement links TRBV20-1 to TRBJ1-2; TRBD1 agrees at 7 bases. Trimming took 8 bases from V and 6 from J; bases not matched to a gene: 6. There are 11 residues in the CDR3. Germline assignment: CDR1 DFQATT and CDR2 SNEGSKA (reference sequence). The chain's CDR3 is CSPRTGHGYTF. CDR3 DNA sequence: TGCAGTCCTCGGACAGGCCATGGCTACACCTTC.

About this clonotype itself: A much larger clone sits a single nucleotide away, making a read error possible. This chain connects TRBV15 to TRBJ1-5, with D maybe TRBD1 (5 bases). The V end lost 3 bases, the J end lost 5 bases, and 14 bases lay between the germline ends. This CDR3 spans 15 amino acids. Germline CDR1 and CDR2: LNHNV and YYDKDF (reference sequence). The CDR3 spells CATSRGGGIDQPQHF. CDR3 in DNA: TGTGCCACCAGCAGGGGGGGGGGGATCGATCAGCCCCAGCATTTT.

The genes are TRBV7-9 and TRBJ2-7; D might be TRBD1 (5 bases). This CDR3 has 15 residues. Trimming removed 3 bases at V and 0 bases at J, with 12 bases between. The V gene's germline CDR1 is SEHNR and CDR2 FQNEAQ (reference sequence). This CDR3 reads CASSFSREYSYEQYF. The CDR3 DNA is TGTGCCAGCAGCTTCTCCAGGGAATACTCCTACGAGCAGTACTTC.

This clonotype turned up a few times. This sequence joins TRBV7-9 and TRBJ1-1; TRBD1 might be the D (5 bases). The V end lost 7 bases, the J end lost 3 bases, and 18 bases lay between the germline ends. The CDR3 extends over 15 amino acids. CDR1 is SEHNR, CDR2 FQNEAQ, per germline (reference sequence). CDR3 nucleotides: TGTGCCAGCACCCCAACAGGAGGTCTTGACACTGAAGCTTTCTTT. The encoded protein is CASTPTGGLDTEAFF.

This clonotype was seen more than once but under ten times. V gene TRBV11-3 combines with J gene TRBJ1-1, with a tentative D call TRBD1 (6 bases). The CDR3 consists of 15 residues. V was trimmed by 7 bases and J by 1 base, leaving 16 bases between them. Looked up from germline, CDR1 is SGHNT and CDR2 is YENEEA. The CDR3 sequence: CASTPLGAWNTEAFF. Written as DNA, the CDR3 is TGTGCCAGCACCCCCCTGGGGGCCTGGAACACTGAAGCTTTCTTT.

This clonotype occurred a few times. This sequence joins TRBV6-5 and TRBJ2-1; TRBD2 agrees at 8 bases. Germline V CDR1 and CDR2: MNHEY, SVGAGI. V shed 5 bases and J 5 bases; nucleotides not matched to a gene: 11. The CDR3 length is 16 residues. CDR3 nucleotides: TGTGCCAGCAGTCCGGGGGGGGCAGAAAGGAACAATGAGCAGTTCTTC. Translating gives CASSPGGAERNNEQFF.

CDR3 region: CASHLGQGFGSPLHF. The DNA for the CDR3 is TGTGCCAGCCACCTCGGACAGGGTTTCGGTTCACCCCTCCACTTT. V usage is TRBV7-3 and J usage is TRBJ1-6, with TRBD1 matching over 8 bases. The CDR3 runs 15 residues. Losses at the gene ends were 8 bases for V and 9 bases for J; bases not matched to a gene: 12. Germline-derived CDR1 and CDR2 are SGHTA and FQGTGA.

The rearrangement uses TRBV2 and TRBJ1-1, with 7 bases lining up with TRBD1. Trimming took 4 bases from V and 4 from J; bases not matched to a gene: 15. The germline gives CDR1 SNHLY, CDR2 FYNNEI. This CDR3 has 17 amino acids. CDR3: CASSARPGQARRTEAFF. CDR3 DNA sequence: TGTGCCAGCAGTGCTAGACCCGGACAGGCCCGTCGCACTGAAGCTTTCTTT.

The J gene is TRBJ1-4, the V gene TRBV6-2 or TRBV6-3; D is possibly TRBD1 (6 bases). V gave up 5 bases and J gave up 6 bases, with 16 bases separating them. Germline values: CDR1 MNHEY, CDR2 SVGEGT. The CDR3 runs 15 residues. The CDR3 protein is CASSTRDTGDEKLFF. CDR3 sequence (DNA): TGTGCCAGCAGTACCCGGGACACCGGGGATGAAAAACTGTTTTTT.

The chain joins TRBV10-3 to TRBJ2-5; 9 bases fit TRBD1. The CDR3 contains 15 residues. V lost 3 bases, J lost 5 bases, and 7 bases stayed unmatched. Germline CDR1 ENHRY, CDR2 SYGVKD. CDR3 bases: TGTGCCATCAGTGACAATGGACAGGGGAGGGAGACCCAGTACTTC. It encodes CAISDNGQGRETQYF.

This clonotype was detected a few times. CDR3 loop: CASSQEFPANTEAFF. The DNA for the CDR3 is TGCGCCAGCAGCCAAGAATTCCCCGCCAACACTGAAGCTTTCTTT. The genes are TRBV4-1 and TRBJ1-1; no clear D gene. Germline-derived CDR1 and CDR2 are MGHRA and YSYEKL. The length of the CDR3 is 15 residues. V shed 0 bases and J shed 2 bases, with 10 bases lying between them.

The genes are TRBV7-3 and TRBJ2-7; D possibly corresponds to TRBD2 (5 bases). Germline lookup yields CDR1 SGHTA and CDR2 FQGTGA. V was trimmed by 5 bases and J by 7 bases, leaving 27 bases between them. This CDR3 is built from 17 residues. CDR3 protein: CASSVELSRRGLWEQYF. The CDR3, as DNA: TGTGCCAGCAGCGTTGAGCTCTCCCGGAGAGGGCTCTGGGAGCAGTACTTC.

V and J are TRBV7-8 and TRBJ2-5; 10 bases are a match to TRBD2. This CDR3 is built from 15 residues. Germline assignment: CDR1 SGHVS and CDR2 FQNEAQ. Germline trimming cut 5 bases from V and 3 bases from J; bases unmatched to any gene: 6. The CDR3 spells CASSPPSGSKETQYF. CDR3 in DNA: TGTGCCAGCAGCCCCCCTAGCGGGAGTAAAGAGACCCAGTACTTC.

The sample holds many counts of this clonotype. The rearrangement uses TRBV29-1 and TRBJ1-2; tentatively, D is TRBD1 (6 bases). The germline V gene encodes CDR1 SQVTM and CDR2 ANQGSEA. Between the trimmed V and J ends, which lost 2 bases and 4 bases, there was a span of 8 bases. The CDR3 spans 12 residues. The CDR3 nucleotides read TGCAGCGTTGAATCAGGGGCCTATGGCTACACCTTC. Amino acids: CSVESGAYGYTF.

V gene TRBV7-9 combines with J gene TRBJ2-7; D might be TRBD1 or TRBD2, each matching 5 bases. Germline values: CDR1 SEHNR, CDR2 FQNEAQ (reference sequence). The CDR3 has 15 amino acids. Trimming took 5 bases from V and 0 from J, leaving 14 bases between them. The CDR3 DNA reads TGTGCCAGCAGCACGTCGGCAGGGAGCTCCTACGAGCAGTACTTC. Amino acid sequence: CASSTSAGSSYEQYF.

The chain combines TRBV7-9 with TRBJ1-1; unclear D gene. The V end lost 1 base, the J end lost 2 bases, and 8 bases lay between the germline ends. Germline V lookup: CDR1 SEHNR, CDR2 FQNEAQ (reference sequence). This CDR3 has 14 amino acids. CDR3 nucleotide sequence: TGTGCCAGCAGCTTAGACAGTGCCAACACTGAAGCTTTCTTT. Translation: CASSLDSANTEAFF.

This clonotype was seen a handful of times. The chain is built from TRBV2 and TRBJ1-1; D is unresolved. Germline CDR1 is SNHLY and CDR2 is FYNNEI. The CDR3 loop spans 13 amino acids. V was clipped by 6 bases and J by 6 bases, with 14 bases between them. In DNA, the CDR3 is TGTGCCAGCAGCTCTCAGGTTAGCGCTGAAGCTTTCTTT. Its translation: CASSSQVSAEAFF.

V usage is TRBV10-3 and J usage is TRBJ1-1; the match to TRBD1 covers 7 bases. V shed 0 bases, J shed 0 bases, and the junction held 4 bases outside the gene matches. CDR3 length equals 16 residues. Germline V lookup: CDR1 ENHRY, CDR2 SYGVKD. The CDR3 loop reads CAISESGQILNTEAFF. The DNA of the CDR3 is TGTGCCATCAGTGAGTCGGGACAGATCTTGAACACTGAAGCTTTCTTT.

In this sample, this clonotype turned up many times. DNA for the CDR3: TGTGCCAGCAGCCTCGGACTAGCGGGGGACGAGCAGTACTTC. Its protein is CASSLGLAGDEQYF. This chain connects TRBV7-2 to TRBJ2-7, with 13 bases aligning to TRBD2. The CDR3 contains 14 residues. The junction had 3 bases not matched to a gene; V was cut back by 5 bases and J by 5 bases. CDR1 SGHTA and CDR2 FQGNSA come from the germline V gene.

V gene TRBV7-9 combines with J gene TRBJ2-7; D uncertain. This CDR3 comprises 11 residues. V was clipped by 5 bases and J by 9 bases, with 11 bases between them. Germline assignment: CDR1 SEHNR and CDR2 FQNEAQ (reference sequence). CDR3 DNA sequence: TGTGCCAGCAGCCCCGTGGCAGGGCAGTACTTC. Its translation is CASSPVAGQYF.

This chain uses TRBV4-2 with TRBJ2-5; possibly TRBD2 for D (6 bases). Germline loops: CDR1 LGHNA, CDR2 YNFKEQ. Deletions cut 0 bases from V and 11 bases from J, with 13 bases between. This CDR3 comprises 13 residues. The CDR3 loop reads CASSQDASGEQYF. CDR3 coding DNA: TGTGCCAGCAGCCAAGATGCTTCGGGGGAGCAGTACTTC.

This clonotype was observed a few times. V is TRBV19 and J is TRBJ1-4; D perhaps matches TRBD1 (5 bases). CDR1 LNHDA and CDR2 SQIVND come from the germline V gene (reference sequence). V was pared by 4 bases and J by 10 bases, with 13 bases between. CDR3 length equals 13 residues. In DNA form, the CDR3 reads TGTGCCAGTAGTACCGGGACGCCTGGAAAACTGTTTTTT. This gives the protein CASSTGTPGKLFF.